These 23 T cell receptor beta chains were all obtained from the same sample, sequenced in a study of immune evolution from preneoplasia to lung adenocarcinoma. The table came from immunoSEQ multiplex PCR; TCRdb's copy has only in-frame clones and leaves some out. Seen here are thousands of clones, less than 85% observed once, and the top ten hold over 9%. The sample consisted of FFPE lung adenocarcinoma in situ tissue. These receptors were collected from a person aged 65-85 years with lung adenocarcinoma.

V and J are TRBV7-9 and TRBJ2-1, with 12 bases aligning to TRBD2. The length of the CDR3 is 16 residues. Germline V gene data show CDR1 as SEHNR and CDR2 as FQNEAQ (reference sequence). V gave up 5 bases and J gave up 2 bases; unmatched junction bases: 4. CDR3 bases: TGTGCCAGCAGCATTACTAGCGGGAGGACCTACAATGAGCAGTTCTTC. This encodes CASSITSGRTYNEQFF.

This rearrangement joins TRBV6-5 to TRBJ2-1; 8 positions agree with TRBD1. The V gene's germline CDR1 is MNHEY and CDR2 SVGAGI. The V and J ends lost 5 bases and 5 bases, in that order; junction bases with no gene match: 5. This CDR3 has 14 residues. This CDR3 reads CASSGQGSHNEQFF. Written as DNA, the CDR3 is TGTGCCAGCAGTGGACAGGGTTCGCACAATGAGCAGTTCTTC.

In its sample, this clone was seen once. J is TRBJ1-1 and V is TRBV11-2; a weak D match, TRBD1 (5 bases). The CDR3 extends over 14 amino acids. Between the trimmed V and J ends, which lost 5 bases and 2 bases, there was a span of 12 bases. The germline V gene has CDR1 SGHAT and CDR2 FQNNGV. The CDR3 DNA follows: TGTGCCAGCAGCAAGGGACGAGGCAACACTGAAGCTTTCTTT. Translating gives CASSKGRGNTEAFF.

The gene calls are TRBV18 and TRBJ1-1, with D unclear. The V gene's germline CDR1 is KGHSH and CDR2 LQKENI. The CDR3 sequence is 13 residues long. The germline V and J ends were trimmed by 2 bases and 2 bases, with 6 bases remaining between them. The CDR3 sequence is CASSPGLNTEAFF. The CDR3 DNA sequence: TGTGCCAGCTCACCAGGGCTCAACACTGAAGCTTTCTTT.

For this clone: Additional DNA sequences in this sample encode the identical CDR3. This chain connects TRBV27 to TRBJ1-3; no definite D call. The CDR3 runs to 12 residues. Germline values: CDR1 MNHEY, CDR2 SMNVEV (reference sequence). V lost 6 bases and J 1 base, leaving 4 bases between the germline ends. The CDR3 is CASRSSGNTIYF. The CDR3 DNA follows: TGTGCCAGCAGGTCTTCTGGAAACACCATATATTTT.

The V gene is TRBV5-1, the J gene TRBJ1-2; D gene ambiguous. Germline V lookup: CDR1 SGHRS, CDR2 YFSETQ. The CDR3 loop spans 16 amino acids. V was pared by 4 bases and J by 6 bases, with 22 bases between. The CDR3 DNA reads TGCGCCAGCAGCCCGGCCGAGGGAGGGCCAAGAAATGGCTACACCTTC. It yields the protein CASSPAEGGPRNGYTF.

The chain has TRBV6-5 and TRBJ1-4; 7 bases fit TRBD1. Trimming cost V 7 bases and J 7 bases; bases outside gene matches: 9. Germline V CDR1 and CDR2: MNHEY, SVGAGI. This CDR3 is built from 14 residues. CDR3 bases: TGTGCCAGCACCCAGAGACAGGGATTTGAAAAACTGTTTTTT. Residues: CASTQRQGFEKLFF.

J is TRBJ2-1 and V is TRBV7-9; D might be TRBD2 (6 bases). CDR1 is SEHNR and CDR2 is FQNEAQ in the germline V gene (reference sequence). The CDR3 loop spans 16 amino acids. The V end was cut by 2 bases, the J end by 0 bases, with 11 bases between. Written as DNA, the CDR3 is TGTGCCAGCAGCTTATGGGGAGGCAGCTCCTACAATGAGCAGTTCTTC. It yields the protein CASSLWGGSSYNEQFF.

This clone was seen only once. The CDR3 loop reads CASRGTGVDYGYTF. The CDR3, as DNA: TGTGCCAGCAGAGGAACAGGGGTAGACTATGGCTACACCTTC. This chain links TRBV2 with TRBJ1-2, with 7 bases fitting TRBD1. Germline loops: CDR1 SNHLY, CDR2 FYNNEI. V dropped 6 bases and J dropped 3; count of bases not matched to a gene: 7. The CDR3 extends over 14 amino acids.

In this sample, this clone turned up once. V is TRBV30 and J is TRBJ2-3; no firm D call. V was trimmed by 4 bases and J by 4 bases, leaving 9 bases between them. Looked up from germline, CDR1 is GTSNPN and CDR2 is SVGIG (reference sequence). The CDR3 contains 12 residues. The CDR3 DNA follows: TGTGCCTGGAATGAGAATGCAGATACGCAGTATTTT. Its translation is CAWNENADTQYF.

This clone was seen more than once but under ten times. The V and J genes are TRBV15 and TRBJ1-4; TRBD1 matches at 10 bases. The germline gives CDR1 LNHNV, CDR2 YYDKDF (reference sequence). CDR3 length: 16 residues. The V and J ends lost 2 bases and 8 bases, in that order; junction bases with no gene match: 8. CDR3 protein: CATSRLTGTGDEKLFF. CDR3 nucleotide sequence: TGTGCCACCAGCAGACTAACCGGGACAGGGGACGAAAAACTGTTTTTT.

Concerning this clone itself: The junction departs from the called germline gene at one end, perhaps through a read error. The chain combines TRBV11-1 with TRBJ1-1; D may be TRBD1 (5 bases). The germline V gene has CDR1 SGHAT and CDR2 FQDESV (reference sequence). The CDR3 has 13 residues. Here the CDR3 reads CVSSLAGTPEAFF. In nucleotides, the CDR3 is TGTGTCAGCAGCTTAGCAGGGACCCCCGAAGCTTTCTTT.

This clone was observed once. This chain links TRBV4-2 with TRBJ1-3; no reliable D call. The V gene's germline CDR1 is LGHNA and CDR2 YNFKEQ. V was pared by 0 bases and J by 4 bases, with 13 bases between. This CDR3 has 16 amino acids. Here the CDR3 reads CASSQDWGGYGNTIYF. The CDR3 DNA follows: TGTGCCAGCAGCCAAGATTGGGGTGGTTACGGAAACACCATATATTTT.

The CDR3 spells CASSEKGDQQYF. The CDR3 DNA is TGCGCCAGCAGTGAGAAGGGGGACCAGCAGTACTTC. This chain joins TRBV10-1 and TRBJ2-7; D is perhaps TRBD1 (6 bases). The CDR3 is 12 residues long. Germline V gives CDR1 WNHNN, CDR2 SYGVQD (reference sequence). With 2 bases removed from V and 8 bases from J, the gap between germline ends came to 10 bases.

The chain has TRBV20-1 and TRBJ2-7; TRBD1 or TRBD2 may be the D gene (5 bases each). V lost 6 bases to trimming and J lost 6 bases, with 9 bases between them. Per the germline V gene, CDR1 is DFQATT and CDR2 is SNEGSKA (reference sequence). This CDR3 spans 10 amino acids. CDR3 in amino acids: CSADGAEQYF. The CDR3 DNA is TGCAGTGCCGACGGGGCCGAGCAGTACTTC.

V usage is TRBV10-2 and J usage is TRBJ2-3, with a weak D call TRBD1 (6 bases). This CDR3 region has 13 residues. V was pared by 2 bases and J by 10 bases, with 13 bases between. Per germline, CDR1 WSHSY and CDR2 SAAADI. The CDR3 reads CASSEGGRVAQYF. The CDR3 nucleotides read TGCGCCAGCAGTGAGGGGGGCAGGGTTGCGCAGTATTTT.

Written as DNA, the CDR3 is TGTGCCAGCAGTTACCAGGGAGGGGCCACTGAAGCTTTCTTT. As protein: CASSYQGGATEAFF. J is TRBJ1-1 and V is TRBV6-5; D possibly corresponds to TRBD1 (5 bases). Germline lookup yields CDR1 MNHEY and CDR2 SVGAGI. The CDR3 is 14 residues long. V dropped 2 bases and J dropped 4 bases, with 11 bases sitting between them.

A few counts support this clone. J is TRBJ1-1 and V is TRBV6-1, with a tentative D call TRBD1 (6 bases). The V gene lost 6 bases and the J gene lost 3 bases, with 14 bases spanning the gap. This CDR3 is 14 amino acids long. Germline-derived CDR1 and CDR2 are MNHNS and SASEGT. CDR3 nucleotides: TGTGCCAGCAGCCAACAGGGAAGGGACACTGAAGCTTTCTTT. Amino acid sequence: CASSQQGRDTEAFF.

J is TRBJ1-1 and V is TRBV7-8, with TRBD1 matching over 7 bases. Germline V gives CDR1 SGHVS, CDR2 FQNEAQ. The CDR3 has 16 residues. Germline trimming cut 5 bases from V and 5 bases from J; bases unmatched to any gene: 14. CDR3 residues: CASSPPAGGRRTEAFF. CDR3 bases: TGTGCCAGCAGCCCGCCGGCAGGGGGGAGGAGGACTGAAGCTTTCTTT.

As concerns this clone: The sample has other DNA sequences that encode this CDR3 too. The chain employs TRBV29-1 and TRBJ1-1, with D perhaps TRBD1 (5 bases). Trimming removed 5 bases from V and 7 bases from J, with 14 bases in between. This CDR3 contains 12 residues. Germline V gene lookup returns CDR1 SQVTM and CDR2 ANQGSEA. The CDR3 bases are TGCAGCGTTATTCGAAGGGGCGTTGAAGCTTTCTTT. It is translated as CSVIRRGVEAFF.

The chain links TRBV6-5 to TRBJ1-4, with D tentatively TRBD1 (5 bases). Germline values: CDR1 MNHEY, CDR2 SVGAGI. The CDR3 is made up of 16 amino acids. Trimming left V 2 bases short and J 8 bases short, with 18 bases between. This CDR3 reads CASSYRLGGGWEKLFF. The CDR3 DNA follows: TGTGCCAGCAGTTACCGCCTTGGGGGAGGCTGGGAAAAACTGTTTTTT.

The chain links TRBV20-1 to TRBJ2-5; no clear D. Germline lookup yields CDR1 DFQATT and CDR2 SNEGSKA (reference sequence). The CDR3 covers 11 residues. Trimming removed 4 bases from V and 5 bases from J, with 8 bases in between. This CDR3 reads CSATLVETQYF. The CDR3, as DNA: TGCAGTGCTACCTTGGTGGAGACCCAGTACTTC.

The chain has TRBV27 and TRBJ2-7; D perhaps matches TRBD1 (5 bases). The V and J ends lost 3 bases and 4 bases respectively, with 7 bases between them. This CDR3 spans 12 amino acids. Germline CDR1 is MNHEY and CDR2 is SMNVEV (reference sequence). This chain's CDR3 is CASSLAGYEQYF. The CDR3 DNA follows: TGTGCCAGCAGTTTGGCAGGGTACGAGCAGTACTTC.